These 18 T cell receptor beta chains share one sample of origin, sequenced in a study of T cells in Graves' hyperthyroidism and ophthalmopathy. There were TCR beta CDR3 regions amplified from RNA transcripts. HTBI primers were employed in a first-round RT-PCR of the TCR CDR3. TCRdb re-called the multiplex PCR reads through MiXCR, storing one row per CDR3 protein. The profile covers approximately 700,000 distinct CDR3 sequences, with 16% appearing a single time and under 9.5% taken by the ten largest. Sequenced: blood. The origin of the receptors is a man aged 18 to 35 with Graves' hyperthyroidism.

This clonotype was counted between two and nine times. V usage is TRBV20-1 and J usage is TRBJ2-3, with 10 bases aligning to TRBD2. The CDR3 runs to 15 residues. The junction had 4 bases not matched to a gene; V was cut back by 0 bases and J by 4 bases. The germline gives CDR1 DFQATT, CDR2 SNEGSKA (reference sequence). In DNA, the CDR3 is TGCAGTGCTAGAGACCCCGGACTAGCGGCAGATACGCAGTATTTT. It translates to CSARDPGLAADTQYF.

This clonotype was picked up many times. The genes are TRBV28 and TRBJ2-4; D might be TRBD2 (6 bases). CDR3 size: 14 residues. Germline CDR1 MDHEN, CDR2 SYDVKM. Trimming removed 9 bases at V and 2 bases at J, with 14 bases between. CDR3 sequence: CASGAGMSKNIQYF. The CDR3 bases are TGTGCCAGTGGGGCGGGGATGTCCAAAAACATTCAGTACTTC.

This clonotype was seen a few times. The chain employs TRBV3-1 and TRBJ2-1; D is possibly TRBD1 or TRBD2 (5 bases each). The germline V gene encodes CDR1 LGHDT and CDR2 YNNKEL (reference sequence). Trimming stripped 0 bases from V and 9 bases from J, with 12 bases between. CDR3 size: 14 residues. The CDR3: CASSQEGERGEQFF. The CDR3 DNA reads TGTGCCAGCAGCCAAGAGGGGGAGAGGGGTGAGCAGTTCTTC.

This clonotype was counted at least ten times. The chain has TRBV20-1 and TRBJ2-5; 11 bases are a match to TRBD2. CDR1 is DFQATT and CDR2 is SNEGSKA in the germline V gene (reference sequence). The CDR3 consists of 14 residues. Trimming cost V 6 bases and J 4 bases; bases outside gene matches: 7. CDR3 in DNA: TGCAGTGCCAGCAGCGGACTAGCGGGAGAGACCCAGTACTTC. It specifies CSASSGLAGETQYF.

This clonotype was picked up a small number of times. The rearrangement links TRBV6-2 or TRBV6-3 to TRBJ2-7, with TRBD2 identical over 8 bases. The ends lost 4 bases at V and 3 bases at J; junction bases unmatched: 8. Germline CDR1 MNHEY, CDR2 SVGEGT. The CDR3 is made up of 15 amino acids. CDR3 amino acids: CASSFLAGPLYEQYF. CDR3 bases: TGTGCCAGCAGTTTCTTAGCGGGACCCCTCTACGAGCAGTACTTC.

With regard to this clonotype: A read error may be the cause here, since a much bigger clone is one base away. V and J are TRBV28 and TRBJ2-7; D is perhaps TRBD1 (5 bases). Germline lookup yields CDR1 MDHEN and CDR2 SYDVKM. CDR3 size: 15 residues. V was shortened by 4 bases and J by 2 bases, with 15 bases between the two germline ends. The CDR3 DNA sequence: TGTGCCAGCAGTTCTAAAGGGGCAGGGCCCTACGAGCAGTACTTC. Translated, it gives CASSSKGAGPYEQYF. The full variable domain, in which reference TRBV28 and TRBJ2-7 provide the parts outside the CDR3, is DVKVTQSSRYLVKRTGEKVFLECVQDMDHENMFWYRQDPGLGLRLIYFSYDVKMKEKGDIPEGYSVSREKKERFSLILESASTNQTSMYLCASSSKGAGPYEQYFGPGTRLTVT.

This clonotype has ten or more counts. The CDR3 protein is CASSLADPRDTQYF. As DNA, the CDR3 is TGTGCCAGCAGTTTGGCAGACCCCCGGGATACGCAGTATTTT. The chain recombines TRBV27 with TRBJ2-3; D call uncertain. With 3 bases removed from V and 6 bases from J, the gap between germline ends came to 13 bases. Germline V gives CDR1 MNHEY, CDR2 SMNVEV (reference sequence). The CDR3 contains 14 residues.

This clonotype has ten or more counts. The J gene is TRBJ2-1, the V gene TRBV11-2; 10 positions match TRBD2. V gave up 4 bases and J gave up 3 bases; unmatched junction bases: 6. The CDR3 consists of 16 residues. Looked up from germline, CDR1 is SGHAT and CDR2 is FQNNGV. In DNA, the CDR3 is TGTGCCAGCAGCTCTGTACTAGCGGGGAACTACAATGAGCAGTTCTTC. It codes for CASSSVLAGNYNEQFF.

J is TRBJ2-3 and V is TRBV13, with TRBD2 identical over 11 bases. Per germline, CDR1 PRHDT and CDR2 FYEKMQ (reference sequence). The CDR3 has 19 residues. V lost 0 bases and J lost 4; bases outside the gene matches: 12. CDR3 nucleotides: TGTGCCAGCAGCTTAGGTCGTAGCGGGAGGGCCGGGGTTCCAGATACGCAGTATTTT. It is translated as CASSLGRSGRAGVPDTQYF.

This clonotype has just a few counts. The chain recombines TRBV3-1 with TRBJ2-3, with 10 bases fitting TRBD2. After removal of 4 bases from V and 3 bases from J, the junction contained 7 bases not matched to a gene. Germline V CDR1 and CDR2: LGHDT, YNNKEL (reference sequence). The CDR3 has 16 amino acids. The CDR3 region has the DNA TGTGCCAGCAGCCCTAGCGGGAGAATCTGGACAGATACGCAGTATTTT. This codes for CASSPSGRIWTDTQYF.

This clonotype has just a few counts. A much larger clone lies one base from this, so it may be a read error. The chain has TRBV28 and TRBJ2-7; 8 bases are shared with TRBD1. The CDR3 is 14 residues long. Germline V gene sequence: CDR1 MDHEN, CDR2 SYDVKM. The J segment lost 8 bases and the V segment lost 6 bases, leaving 12 bases of the junction unmatched. DNA for the CDR3: TGTGCCAGCAGAAGAAACCCGGGACAGGCCAAGCAGTACTTC. Protein sequence: CASRRNPGQAKQYF.

There are many counts of this clonotype. Written as DNA, the CDR3 is TGTGCCAGCAGCGTAACTAGCGGCACAGATACGCAGTATTTT. As protein: CASSVTSGTDTQYF. The V and J genes are TRBV9 and TRBJ2-3, with 7 bases that match TRBD2. In germline, CDR1 is SGDLS, CDR2 YYNGEE. CDR3 length: 14 amino acids. With 1 base clipped from V and 1 base from J, the junction kept 0 bases outside the gene matches.

The sample holds many counts of this clonotype. The chain recombines TRBV7-6 with TRBJ2-1; D is perhaps TRBD1 or TRBD2 (5 bases each). The ends were cut back, 2 bases at V and 0 bases at J, with 17 bases in the middle. Germline V gene lookup returns CDR1 SGHVS and CDR2 FNYEAQ. This CDR3 contains 18 residues. CDR3 bases: TGTGCCAGCAGCTTACAGATTAGAGGGACGAGCTCCTACAATGAGCAGTTCTTC. Its translation is CASSLQIRGTSSYNEQFF. Based on the CDR3 plus reference TRBV7-6 and TRBJ2-1, the full variable domain is GAGVSQSPRYKVTKRGQDVALRCDPISGHVSLYWYRQALGQGPEFLTYFNYEAQQDKSGLPNDRFSAERPEGSISTLTIQRTEQRDSAMYRCASSLQIRGTSSYNEQFFGPGTRLTVL.

The rearrangement uses TRBV20-1 and TRBJ1-1; 7 bases line up with TRBD1. The CDR3 runs 16 residues. Germline V lookup: CDR1 DFQATT, CDR2 SNEGSKA (reference sequence). V was pared by 3 bases and J by 7 bases, with 17 bases of the junction left unmatched. Here the CDR3 reads CSASPYAVGGQGEAFF. As DNA, the CDR3 is TGCAGTGCTAGCCCCTACGCGGTAGGGGGCCAAGGTGAAGCTTTCTTT.

There are a few counts of this clonotype. The chain carries TRBV28 and TRBJ2-6; TRBD1 matches at 12 bases. Germline lookup yields CDR1 MDHEN and CDR2 SYDVKM. V was pared by 7 bases and J by 4 bases, with 11 bases of the junction left unmatched. The CDR3 consists of 18 residues. The CDR3 region is CASTGPGQGARGANVLTF. Here the CDR3 DNA reads TGTGCCAGCACCGGTCCGGGACAGGGGGCGCGAGGGGCCAACGTCCTGACTTTC.

In the case of this clonotype: This may come from a read error, since a much larger clone is one base off. The rearrangement joins TRBV30 to TRBJ1-1; D ambiguous. The CDR3 has 12 residues. V was cut by 5 bases and J by 5 bases, with 12 bases left in between. Germline values: CDR1 GTSNPN, CDR2 SVGIG (reference sequence). CDR3 nucleotide sequence: TGTGCCTGGTTCCAGGATGGGACTGAAGCTTTCTTT. It specifies CAWFQDGTEAFF.

A few counts support this clonotype. V gene TRBV11-2 combines with J gene TRBJ2-6; no clear D. V gave up 4 bases and J gave up 2 bases, with 12 bases separating them. Germline CDR1 is SGHAT and CDR2 is FQNNGV. This CDR3 is 16 amino acids long. The CDR3 spells CASSSPLVAGANVLTF. The CDR3 nucleotides are TGTGCCAGCAGCTCCCCCCTGGTTGCTGGGGCCAACGTCCTGACTTTC.

This clonotype was observed many times. V gene TRBV11-2 combines with J gene TRBJ2-5, with D possibly matching TRBD2 (6 bases). The CDR3 totals 13 residues. Germline V CDR1 and CDR2: SGHAT, FQNNGV. V was clipped by 3 bases and J by 5 bases, with 10 bases between them. The CDR3 here is CASSFSGPETQYF. The CDR3, as DNA: TGTGCCAGCAGCTTTAGCGGTCCTGAGACCCAGTACTTC.